This T cell receptor (beta chain) derives from a study of T cells in Graves' hyperthyroidism and ophthalmopathy. Overall study findings and caveats: It was a median roughly 6.5 months before onset that the model predicted ophthalmopathy.

Template material for amplifying TCR beta CDR3 regions consisted of RNA transcripts. The HTBI primer set was used in a first-round RT-PCR of the TCR CDR3. TCRdb reanalysed the multiplex PCR reads using MiXCR and keeps one entry per CDR3 protein. The sample carries roughly 800,000 distinct CDR3 sequences, around 38% recorded once. For Graves' hyperthyroidism to be stable, ophthalmopathy could not progress within 18 months. This clonotype has at least ten counts. The antigen remains unidentified. Sample: blood. This sequence originates from a young man with Graves' hyperthyroidism.

CDR3 in amino acids: CASSRSTYEQYF. The CDR3 coding sequence is TGTGCCAGCAGTCGAAGCACCTACGAGCAGTACTTC. J is TRBJ2-7 and V is TRBV25-1; D gene uncertain. Germline CDR1 reads MGHDK; CDR2 reads SYGVNS. V lost 5 bases to trimming and J lost 2 bases, with 7 bases between them. The CDR3 totals 12 residues.